This is a list of T cell receptor beta chains from one sample in a study of radiation and T cells in renal cell carcinoma. The repertoire was sequenced with immunoSEQ multiplex PCR; TCRdb's copy has only in-frame clones and lacks some. The table has 150,000 to 200,000 clones, 88% seen once; the top ten hold roughly 10%. The sample in question was blood, obtained from a patient whose treatment included radiotherapy and nephrectomy. These receptors all stem from a woman aged 45-60 years with renal cell carcinoma. Both conserved end residues are part of each CDR3. Fields, in order: V gene, J gene, D gene, CDR3 protein. The D gene is left open where the match is weak.

v_call: TRBV18
j_call: TRBJ1-1
d_call: -
cdr3_aa: CASSPATMNTEAFF

v_call: TRBV7-7
j_call: TRBJ2-1
d_call: TRBD2
cdr3_aa: CASSRGTSGGEQFF

v_call: TRBV6-5
j_call: TRBJ2-2
d_call: -
cdr3_aa: CASKDRTNTGELFF

v_call: TRBV5-1
j_call: TRBJ2-7
d_call: -
cdr3_aa: CASSLGTGAYEQYF

v_call: TRBV7-6
j_call: TRBJ2-1
d_call: -
cdr3_aa: CASSSPTNNNEQFF

v_call: TRBV7-9
j_call: TRBJ2-1
d_call: TRBD2
cdr3_aa: CASSRPSGTSGGADNEQFF

v_call: TRBV6-6
j_call: TRBJ1-4
d_call: -
cdr3_aa: CASSFDRNRLFF

v_call: TRBV2
j_call: TRBJ1-2
d_call: -
cdr3_aa: CANWRIGDGYTF

v_call: TRBV2
j_call: TRBJ2-3
d_call: TRBD2
cdr3_aa: CASRGLAGAADTQYF

v_call: TRBV5-6
j_call: TRBJ2-1
d_call: -
cdr3_aa: CASSPGGPQSYNEQFF

v_call: TRBV2
j_call: TRBJ1-1
d_call: -
cdr3_aa: CASSLAGNTEAFF

v_call: TRBV5-6
j_call: TRBJ1-5
d_call: -
cdr3_aa: CASTERNDLKGQPQHF

v_call: TRBV18
j_call: TRBJ2-3
d_call: TRBD1
cdr3_aa: CASSGQWGTDTQYF

v_call: TRBV5-4
j_call: TRBJ1-1
d_call: -
cdr3_aa: CASSLVGLNTEAFF

v_call: TRBV6-5
j_call: TRBJ2-3
d_call: TRBD2
cdr3_aa: CASSSQAGDVDTQYF